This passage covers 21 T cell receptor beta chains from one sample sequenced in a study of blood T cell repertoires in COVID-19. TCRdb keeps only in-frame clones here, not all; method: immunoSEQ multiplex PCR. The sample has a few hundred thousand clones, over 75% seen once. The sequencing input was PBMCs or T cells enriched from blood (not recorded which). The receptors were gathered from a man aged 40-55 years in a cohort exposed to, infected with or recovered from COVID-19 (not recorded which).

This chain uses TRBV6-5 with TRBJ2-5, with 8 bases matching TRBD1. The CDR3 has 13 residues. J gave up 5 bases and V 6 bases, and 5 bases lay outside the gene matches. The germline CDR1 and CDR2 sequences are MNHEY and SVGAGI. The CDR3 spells CASRRTGRETQYF. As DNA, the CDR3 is TGTGCCAGCAGAAGGACAGGGCGTGAGACCCAGTACTTC.

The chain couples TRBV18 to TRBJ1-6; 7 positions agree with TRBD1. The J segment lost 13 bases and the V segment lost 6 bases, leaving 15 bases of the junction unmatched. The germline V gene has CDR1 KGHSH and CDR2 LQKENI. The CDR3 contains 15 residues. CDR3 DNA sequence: TGTGCCAGCTCCAAAACCGAGACAGGGTTTTCGCCCCTCCACTTT. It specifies CASSKTETGFSPLHF.

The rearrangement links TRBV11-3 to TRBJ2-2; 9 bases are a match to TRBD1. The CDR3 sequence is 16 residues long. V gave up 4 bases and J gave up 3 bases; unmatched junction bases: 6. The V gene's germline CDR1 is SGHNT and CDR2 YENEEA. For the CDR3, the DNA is TGTGCCAGCAGCTACACGGACAGGGGATACACCGGGGAGCTGTTTTTT. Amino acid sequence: CASSYTDRGYTGELFF.

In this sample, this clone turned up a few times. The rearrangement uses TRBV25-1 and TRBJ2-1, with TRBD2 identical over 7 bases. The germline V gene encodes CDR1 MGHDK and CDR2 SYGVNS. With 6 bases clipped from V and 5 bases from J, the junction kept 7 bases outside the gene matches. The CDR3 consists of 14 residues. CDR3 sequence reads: CASRPSGKNNEQFF. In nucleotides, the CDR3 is TGTGCCAGCAGACCAAGCGGGAAAAACAATGAGCAGTTCTTC.

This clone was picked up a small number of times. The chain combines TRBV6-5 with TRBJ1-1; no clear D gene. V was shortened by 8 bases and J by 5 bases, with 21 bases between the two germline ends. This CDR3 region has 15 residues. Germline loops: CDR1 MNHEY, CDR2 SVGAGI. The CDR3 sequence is CASSFSPGGETEAFF. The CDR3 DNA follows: TGTGCCAGCTCCTTCAGTCCAGGAGGAGAAACTGAAGCTTTCTTT.

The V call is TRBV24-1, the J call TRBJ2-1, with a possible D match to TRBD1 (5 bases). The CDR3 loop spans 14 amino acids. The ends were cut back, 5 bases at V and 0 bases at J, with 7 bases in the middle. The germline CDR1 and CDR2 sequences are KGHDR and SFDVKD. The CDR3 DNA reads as TGTGCCACCAGTGGGACACCCTCCTACAATGAGCAGTTCTTC. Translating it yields CATSGTPSYNEQFF.

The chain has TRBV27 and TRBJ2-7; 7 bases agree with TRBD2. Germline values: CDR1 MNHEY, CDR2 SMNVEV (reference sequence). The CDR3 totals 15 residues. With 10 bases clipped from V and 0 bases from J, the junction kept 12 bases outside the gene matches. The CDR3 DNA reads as TGTGCCACCCGGGGGGAGACACCTTTCTCCTACGAGCAGTACTTC. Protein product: CATRGETPFSYEQYF.

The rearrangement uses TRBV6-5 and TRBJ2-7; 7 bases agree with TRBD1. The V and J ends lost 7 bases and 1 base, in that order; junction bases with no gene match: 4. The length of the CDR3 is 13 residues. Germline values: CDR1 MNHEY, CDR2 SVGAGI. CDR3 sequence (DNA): TGTGCCAGCAAACCGGGACAGTCCTACGAGCAGTACTTC. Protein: CASKPGQSYEQYF.

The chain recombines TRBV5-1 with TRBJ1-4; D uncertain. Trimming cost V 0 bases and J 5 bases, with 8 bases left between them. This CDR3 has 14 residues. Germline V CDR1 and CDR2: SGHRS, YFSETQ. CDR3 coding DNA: TGCGCCAGCAGCTTGGGACACGAAAATGAAAAACTGTTTTTT. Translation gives CASSLGHENEKLFF.

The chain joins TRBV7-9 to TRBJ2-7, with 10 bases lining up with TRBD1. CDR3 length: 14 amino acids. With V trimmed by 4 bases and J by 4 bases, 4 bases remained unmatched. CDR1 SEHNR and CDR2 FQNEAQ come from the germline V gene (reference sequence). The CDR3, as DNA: TGTGCCAGCAGCTCGGGACAGGGGACATACGAGCAGTACTTC. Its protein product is CASSSGQGTYEQYF. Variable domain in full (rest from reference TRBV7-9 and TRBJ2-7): DTGVSQNPRHKITKRGQNVTFRCDPISEHNRLYWYRQTLGQGPEFLTYFQNEAQLEKSRLLSDRFSAERPKGSFSTLEIQRTEQGDSAMYLCASSSGQGTYEQYFGPGTRLTVT.

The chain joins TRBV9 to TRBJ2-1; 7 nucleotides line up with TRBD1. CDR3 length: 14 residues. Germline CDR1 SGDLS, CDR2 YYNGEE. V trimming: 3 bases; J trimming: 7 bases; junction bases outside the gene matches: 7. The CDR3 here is CASSATGTENEQFF. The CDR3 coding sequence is TGTGCCAGCAGCGCAACCGGGACAGAAAATGAGCAGTTCTTC.

In DNA form, the CDR3 reads TGTGCCAGCAGCTTTAGGGGTGGGTTGAACACTGAAGCTTTCTTT. Translation: CASSFRGGLNTEAFF. The chain has TRBV11-1 and TRBJ1-1; D perhaps matches TRBD1 (5 bases). The CDR3 contains 15 residues. Trimming took off 3 bases at V and 0 bases at J, with 11 bases between the two ends. The germline gives CDR1 SGHAT, CDR2 FQDESV (reference sequence).

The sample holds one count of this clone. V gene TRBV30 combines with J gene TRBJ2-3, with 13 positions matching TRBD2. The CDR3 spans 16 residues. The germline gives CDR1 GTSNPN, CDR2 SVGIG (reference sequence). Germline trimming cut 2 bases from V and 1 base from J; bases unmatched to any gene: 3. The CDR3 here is CAWSIGTSGGTDTQYF. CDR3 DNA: TGTGCCTGGAGTATAGGGACTAGCGGGGGCACAGATACGCAGTATTTT.

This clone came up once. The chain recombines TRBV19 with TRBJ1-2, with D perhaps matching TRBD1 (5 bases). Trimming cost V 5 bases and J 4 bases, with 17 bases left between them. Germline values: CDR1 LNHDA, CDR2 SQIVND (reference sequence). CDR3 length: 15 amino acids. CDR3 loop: CASSPWQGGSYGYTF. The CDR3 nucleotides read TGTGCCAGTAGTCCCTGGCAGGGCGGGAGCTATGGCTACACCTTC.

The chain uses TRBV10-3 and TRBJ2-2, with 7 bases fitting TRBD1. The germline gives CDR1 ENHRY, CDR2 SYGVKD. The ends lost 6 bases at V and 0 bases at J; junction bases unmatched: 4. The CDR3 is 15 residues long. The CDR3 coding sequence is TGTGCCATCAGCCGGGACAGATCGAACACCGGGGAGCTGTTTTTT. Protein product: CAISRDRSNTGELFF.

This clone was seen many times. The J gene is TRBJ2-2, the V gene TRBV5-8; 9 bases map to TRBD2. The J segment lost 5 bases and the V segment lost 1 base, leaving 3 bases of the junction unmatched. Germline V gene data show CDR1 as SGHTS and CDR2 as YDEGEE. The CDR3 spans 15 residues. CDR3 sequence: CASSLYLAGTGELFF. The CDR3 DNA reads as TGTGCCAGCAGCTTGTACCTAGCGGGAACCGGGGAGCTGTTTTTT.

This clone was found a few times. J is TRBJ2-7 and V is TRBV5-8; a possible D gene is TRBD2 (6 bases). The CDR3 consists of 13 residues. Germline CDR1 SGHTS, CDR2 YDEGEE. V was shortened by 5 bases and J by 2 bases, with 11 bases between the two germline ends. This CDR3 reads CASSPGLTYEQYF. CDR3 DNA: TGTGCCAGCAGTCCGGGACTGACCTACGAGCAGTACTTC.

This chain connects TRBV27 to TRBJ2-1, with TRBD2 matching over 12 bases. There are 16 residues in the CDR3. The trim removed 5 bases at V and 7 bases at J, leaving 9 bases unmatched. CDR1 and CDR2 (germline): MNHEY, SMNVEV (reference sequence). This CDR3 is CASSPPSGRANNEQFF. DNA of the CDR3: TGTGCCAGCAGTCCCCCTAGCGGGAGGGCCAATAATGAGCAGTTCTTC.

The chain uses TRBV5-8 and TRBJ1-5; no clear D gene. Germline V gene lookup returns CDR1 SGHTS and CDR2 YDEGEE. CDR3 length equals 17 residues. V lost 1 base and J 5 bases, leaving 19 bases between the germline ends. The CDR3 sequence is CASSLILVDRFDQPQHF. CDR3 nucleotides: TGTGCCAGCAGCTTGATTTTAGTTGATCGGTTCGATCAGCCCCAGCATTTT.

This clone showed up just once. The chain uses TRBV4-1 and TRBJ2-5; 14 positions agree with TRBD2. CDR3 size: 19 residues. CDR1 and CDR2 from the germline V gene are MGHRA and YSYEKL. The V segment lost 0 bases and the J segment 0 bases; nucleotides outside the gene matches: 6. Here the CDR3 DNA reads TGCGCCAGCAGCCAAGAGACTAGCGGGAGGGGGATGTACCAAGAGACCCAGTACTTC. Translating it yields CASSQETSGRGMYQETQYF.

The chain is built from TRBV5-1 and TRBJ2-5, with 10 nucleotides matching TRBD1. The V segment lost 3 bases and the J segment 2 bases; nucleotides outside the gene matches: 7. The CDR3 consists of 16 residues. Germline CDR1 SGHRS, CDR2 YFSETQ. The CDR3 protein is CASSSGGTGAQETQYF. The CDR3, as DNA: TGCGCCAGCAGCTCCGGTGGGACAGGGGCGCAAGAGACCCAGTACTTC.